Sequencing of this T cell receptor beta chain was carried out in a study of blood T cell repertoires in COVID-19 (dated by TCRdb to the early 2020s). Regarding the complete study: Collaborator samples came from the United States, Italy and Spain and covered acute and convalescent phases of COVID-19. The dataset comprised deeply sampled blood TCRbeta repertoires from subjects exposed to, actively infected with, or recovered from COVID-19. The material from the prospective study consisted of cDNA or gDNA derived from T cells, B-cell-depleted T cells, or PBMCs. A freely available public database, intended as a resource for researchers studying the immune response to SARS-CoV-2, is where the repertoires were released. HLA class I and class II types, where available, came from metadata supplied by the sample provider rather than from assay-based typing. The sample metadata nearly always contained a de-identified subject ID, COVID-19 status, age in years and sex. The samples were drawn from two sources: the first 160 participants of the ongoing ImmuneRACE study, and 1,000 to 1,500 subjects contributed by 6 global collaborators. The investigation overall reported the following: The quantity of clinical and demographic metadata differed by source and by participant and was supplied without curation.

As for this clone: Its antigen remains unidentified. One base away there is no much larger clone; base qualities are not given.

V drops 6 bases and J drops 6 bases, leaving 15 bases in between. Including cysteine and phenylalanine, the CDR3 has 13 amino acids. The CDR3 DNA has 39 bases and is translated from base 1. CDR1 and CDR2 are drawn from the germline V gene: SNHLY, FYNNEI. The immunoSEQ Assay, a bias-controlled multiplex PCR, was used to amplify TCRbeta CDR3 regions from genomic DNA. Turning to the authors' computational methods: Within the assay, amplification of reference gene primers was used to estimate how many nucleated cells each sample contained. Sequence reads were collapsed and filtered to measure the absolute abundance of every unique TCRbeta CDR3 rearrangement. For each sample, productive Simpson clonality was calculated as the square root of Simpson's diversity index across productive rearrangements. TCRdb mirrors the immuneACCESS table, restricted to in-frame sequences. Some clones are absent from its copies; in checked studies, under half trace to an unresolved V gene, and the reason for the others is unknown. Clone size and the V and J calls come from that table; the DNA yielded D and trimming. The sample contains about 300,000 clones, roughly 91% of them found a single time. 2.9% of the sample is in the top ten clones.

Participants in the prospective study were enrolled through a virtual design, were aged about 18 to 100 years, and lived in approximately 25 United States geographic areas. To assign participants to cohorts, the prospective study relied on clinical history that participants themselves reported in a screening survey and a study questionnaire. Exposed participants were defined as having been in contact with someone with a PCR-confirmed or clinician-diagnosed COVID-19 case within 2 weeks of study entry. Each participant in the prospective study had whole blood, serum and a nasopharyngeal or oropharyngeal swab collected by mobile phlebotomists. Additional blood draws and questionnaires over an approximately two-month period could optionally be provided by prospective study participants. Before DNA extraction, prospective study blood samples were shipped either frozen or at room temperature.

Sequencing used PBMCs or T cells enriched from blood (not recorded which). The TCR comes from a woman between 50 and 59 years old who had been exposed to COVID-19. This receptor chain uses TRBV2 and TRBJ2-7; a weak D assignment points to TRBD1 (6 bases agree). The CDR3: CASRLQGLGEQYF. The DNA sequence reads TGTGCCAGCAGATTACAGGGTTTGGGCGAGCAGTACTTC.